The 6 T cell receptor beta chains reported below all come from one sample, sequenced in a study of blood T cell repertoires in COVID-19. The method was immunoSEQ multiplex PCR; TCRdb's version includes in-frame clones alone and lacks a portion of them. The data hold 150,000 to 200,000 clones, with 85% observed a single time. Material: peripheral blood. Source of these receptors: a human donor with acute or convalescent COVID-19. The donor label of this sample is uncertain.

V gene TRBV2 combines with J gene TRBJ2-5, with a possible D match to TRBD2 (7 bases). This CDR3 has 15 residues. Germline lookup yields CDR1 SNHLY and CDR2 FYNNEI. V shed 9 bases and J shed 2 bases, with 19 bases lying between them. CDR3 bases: TGTGCCAGTAAGAGGGCGGGGGCCCCACAAGAGACCCAGTACTTC. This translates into CASKRAGAPQETQYF.

The CDR3 is CASRLVPQPDRNNQPQHF. The DNA of the CDR3 is TGTGCAAGTCGCTTAGTCCCCCAACCGGACAGAAACAATCAGCCCCAGCATTTT. The chain uses TRBV12-2 and TRBJ1-5; the D call of TRBD1 is as the table states it, not checked on the DNA. TRBV12-2 represents a pseudogene. This CDR3 has 18 residues.

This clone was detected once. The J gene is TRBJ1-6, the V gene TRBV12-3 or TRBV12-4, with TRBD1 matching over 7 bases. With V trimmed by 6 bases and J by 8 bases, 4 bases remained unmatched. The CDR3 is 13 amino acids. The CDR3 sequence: CASSLGGYSPLHF. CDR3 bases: TGTGCCAGCAGCCTAGGGGGCTATTCACCCCTCCACTTT.

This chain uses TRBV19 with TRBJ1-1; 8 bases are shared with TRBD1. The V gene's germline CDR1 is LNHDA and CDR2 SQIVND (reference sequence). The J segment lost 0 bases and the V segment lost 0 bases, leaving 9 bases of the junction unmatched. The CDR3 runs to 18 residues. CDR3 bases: TGTGCCAGTAGTATAGATCATACAACAGGGGGAGTGAACACTGAAGCTTTCTTT. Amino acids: CASSIDHTTGGVNTEAFF.

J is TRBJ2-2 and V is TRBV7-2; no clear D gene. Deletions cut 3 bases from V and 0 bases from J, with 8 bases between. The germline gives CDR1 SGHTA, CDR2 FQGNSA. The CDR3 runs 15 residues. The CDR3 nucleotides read TGTGCCAGCAGCTTTTGGCCAGCGAACACCGGGGAGCTGTTTTTT. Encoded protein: CASSFWPANTGELFF.

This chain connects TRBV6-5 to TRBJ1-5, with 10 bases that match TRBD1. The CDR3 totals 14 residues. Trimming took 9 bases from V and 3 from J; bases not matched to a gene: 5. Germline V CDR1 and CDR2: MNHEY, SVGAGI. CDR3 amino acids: CASRTGGNNQPQHF. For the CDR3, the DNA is TGTGCCAGTCGGACAGGGGGAAACAATCAGCCCCAGCATTTT.